Below are 27 T cell receptor beta chains sequenced from a single sample in a study of shared clonotypes between healthy human individuals. The table came from immunoSEQ multiplex PCR; TCRdb's copy has only in-frame clones and leaves some out. This sample has some 2,400,000 clones, with approximately 95% found just once. Input material: naive CD4+ T cells sorted from blood. The subset was: CD45RA+ positively selected. The receptor set was obtained from a man younger than 35 in good health.

The V gene is TRBV7-8, the J gene TRBJ2-7; TRBD1 matches 8 bases. Germline V gene sequence: CDR1 SGHVS, CDR2 FQNEAQ. The V segment lost 5 bases and the J segment 7 bases; nucleotides outside the gene matches: 16. The CDR3 has 16 residues. CDR3 sequence: CASSVQGALGLGEQYF. The DNA for the CDR3 is TGTGCCAGCAGCGTTCAGGGGGCGCTGGGATTGGGAGAGCAGTACTTC.

In DNA, the CDR3 is TGCGCCAGCAGTGAGCAGGGGTTCAACGAGCAGTACTTC. As protein: CASSEQGFNEQYF. This chain connects TRBV10-2 to TRBJ2-7; weak D call: TRBD1 (6 bases). The germline V gene has CDR1 WSHSY and CDR2 SAAADI. Trimming took off 2 bases at V and 5 bases at J, with 10 bases between the two ends. This CDR3 is 13 amino acids long.

V is TRBV7-9 and J is TRBJ1-5; 7 nucleotides match TRBD1. V lost 1 base, J lost 2 bases, and 5 bases stayed unmatched. Germline V gene lookup returns CDR1 SEHNR and CDR2 FQNEAQ (reference sequence). This CDR3 spans 16 amino acids. The CDR3 DNA sequence: TGTGCCAGCAGCTTAGACAGGGGCGGAGGCAATCAGCCCCAGCATTTT. As protein: CASSLDRGGGNQPQHF. The full variable domain, in which reference TRBV7-9 and TRBJ1-5 provide the parts outside the CDR3, is DTGVSQNPRHKITKRGQNVTFRCDPISEHNRLYWYRQTLGQGPEFLTYFQNEAQLEKSRLLSDRFSAERPKGSFSTLEIQRTEQGDSAMYLCASSLDRGGGNQPQHFGDGTRLSIL.

The genes are TRBV11-2 and TRBJ1-3; D remains unclear. The CDR3 sequence is 16 residues long. The V gene lost 5 bases and the J gene lost 0 bases, with 14 bases spanning the gap. CDR1 is SGHAT and CDR2 is FQNNGV in the germline V gene. The CDR3 spells CASSPSHRISGNTIYF. The CDR3 DNA is TGTGCCAGCAGCCCGTCACACCGGATCTCTGGAAACACCATATATTTT. Full variable domain (rest looked up from reference TRBV11-2 and TRBJ1-3): EAGVAQSPRYKIIEKRQSVAFWCNPISGHATLYWYQQILGQGPKLLIQFQNNGVVDDSQLPKDRFSAERLKGVDSTLKIQPAKLEDSAVYLCASSPSHRISGNTIYFGEGSWLTVV.

This clone turned up a few times. The chain has TRBV28 and TRBJ1-1; TRBD1 agrees at 10 bases. This CDR3 comprises 15 residues. The germline V gene has CDR1 MDHEN and CDR2 SYDVKM. V shed 5 bases and J 3 bases; nucleotides not matched to a gene: 6. The chain's CDR3 is CASSPLGQGDTEAFF. The CDR3 bases are TGTGCCAGCAGTCCACTCGGACAGGGGGACACTGAAGCTTTCTTT.

This chain links TRBV7-9 with TRBJ1-2; no reliable D call. Trimming took 3 bases from V and 3 from J, leaving 5 bases between them. The CDR3 sequence is 12 residues long. In germline, CDR1 is SEHNR, CDR2 FQNEAQ (reference sequence). The CDR3 DNA reads as TGTGCCAGCAGCTTCACGTACTATGGCTACACCTTC. It translates to CASSFTYYGYTF. The whole variable domain, filled in from reference TRBV7-9 and TRBJ1-2, reads DTGVSQNPRHKITKRGQNVTFRCDPISEHNRLYWYRQTLGQGPEFLTYFQNEAQLEKSRLLSDRFSAERPKGSFSTLEIQRTEQGDSAMYLCASSFTYYGYTFGSGTRLTVV.

The chain carries TRBV7-8 and TRBJ2-7; D remains unclear. Deletions cut 4 bases from V and 2 bases from J, with 9 bases between. The CDR3 loop spans 13 amino acids. CDR1 and CDR2 from the germline V gene are SGHVS and FQNEAQ. In DNA, the CDR3 is TGTGCCAGCAGCTGGACGGTTACCTACGAGCAGTACTTC. Translated, it gives CASSWTVTYEQYF.

V gene TRBV5-1 combines with J gene TRBJ2-7, with a weak D call TRBD1 (5 bases). The germline gives CDR1 SGHRS, CDR2 YFSETQ. Trimming removed 1 base at V and 0 bases at J, with 14 bases between. The CDR3 is 16 residues long. The CDR3 DNA sequence: TGCGCCAGCAGCTTGTCCACCTGGACAAGCTCCTACGAGCAGTACTTC. Amino acids: CASSLSTWTSSYEQYF.

The V and J genes are TRBV7-9 and TRBJ2-7, with D maybe TRBD1 (6 bases). The CDR3 runs 16 residues. Germline CDR1 and CDR2: SEHNR and FQNEAQ (reference sequence). The V end lost 6 bases, the J end lost 0 bases, and 18 bases lay between the germline ends. The CDR3 coding sequence is TGTGCCAGCAGTCACGGCCCGGGACAAGCCTCCTACGAGCAGTACTTC. Translating gives CASSHGPGQASYEQYF.

This clone was found once. This chain connects TRBV27 to TRBJ2-2; possibly TRBD1 or TRBD2 for D (5 bases each). This CDR3 contains 14 residues. V lost 3 bases and J lost 5, with 10 bases in between. The germline CDR1 and CDR2 sequences are MNHEY and SMNVEV (reference sequence). The CDR3 DNA reads as TGTGCCAGCAGTTTGGGGACCCGGACCGGGGAGCTGTTTTTT. Its protein product is CASSLGTRTGELFF.

This clone appeared once. The rearrangement uses TRBV11-1 and TRBJ1-1; the match to TRBD1 covers 7 bases. The junction had 12 bases not matched to a gene; V was cut back by 5 bases and J by 12 bases. Germline CDR1 reads SGHAT; CDR2 reads FQDESV (reference sequence). The CDR3 has 13 amino acids. CDR3 coding DNA: TGTGCCAGCAGCCCAAACCGACAGGGCGTAACTTTCTTT. Translation: CASSPNRQGVTFF. Drawing the rest from reference TRBV11-1 and TRBJ1-1, the complete variable domain is EAEVAQSPRYKITEKSQAVAFWCDPISGHATLYWYRQILGQGPELLVQFQDESVVDDSQLPKDRFSAERLKGVDSTLKIQPAELGDSAMYLCASSPNRQGVTFFGQGTRLTVV.

This chain links TRBV9 with TRBJ2-3, with 14 bases matching TRBD2. V was clipped by 5 bases and J by 3 bases; unmatched bases: 8. This CDR3 contains 17 residues. Looked up from germline, CDR1 is SGDLS and CDR2 is YYNGEE. CDR3 nucleotides: TGTGCCAGCAGTCCCGGACTAGCGGGGGGAGTTACAGATACGCAGTATTTT. It is translated as CASSPGLAGGVTDTQYF.

The chain recombines TRBV4-1 with TRBJ1-2; TRBD1 aligns across 7 bases. The CDR3 has 21 residues. The ends lost 3 bases at V and 2 bases at J; junction bases unmatched: 24. The germline V gene has CDR1 MGHRA and CDR2 YSYEKL. The CDR3 sequence is CASSQPGQPTNGGWGNYGYTF. CDR3 coding DNA: TGCGCCAGCAGCCAGCCGGGACAGCCAACAAACGGAGGCTGGGGGAACTATGGCTACACCTTC.

This chain joins TRBV5-1 and TRBJ2-5; no reliable D call. Trimming pared 0 bases from V and 1 base from J, leaving 10 bases between. The CDR3 consists of 15 residues. Germline V lookup: CDR1 SGHRS, CDR2 YFSETQ. This CDR3 reads CASSLEAQSQETQYF. CDR3 nucleotides: TGCGCCAGCAGCTTGGAGGCCCAAAGCCAAGAGACCCAGTACTTC.

CDR3 nucleotides: TGTGCCAGCAGCTCGGGACTAGCGGAATTTTTCACAGATACGCAGTATTTT. Amino acid sequence: CASSSGLAEFFTDTQYF. The chain is built from TRBV7-8 and TRBJ2-3; 11 bases map to TRBD2. The CDR3 totals 17 residues. CDR1 is SGHVS and CDR2 is FQNEAQ in the germline V gene. V was clipped by 4 bases and J by 2 bases; unmatched bases: 8.

This clone showed up just once. Other DNA sequences in this specimen translate into the identical CDR3. The chain has TRBV18 and TRBJ2-2, with 10 bases that match TRBD1. Unmatched junction bases numbered 5, after V lost 6 bases and J lost 4 bases. Germline-derived CDR1 and CDR2 are KGHSH and LQKENI. This CDR3 spans 15 amino acids. The CDR3 loop reads CASSPGTGATGELFF. The CDR3 region has the DNA TGTGCCAGCTCCCCCGGGACAGGGGCCACCGGGGAGCTGTTTTTT.

The CDR3, as DNA: TGTGCCAGCAGGATGGACAGGGTCGCCTATGGCTACACCTTC. This translates into CASRMDRVAYGYTF. This rearrangement joins TRBV28 to TRBJ1-2; 8 positions agree with TRBD1. The CDR3 has 14 amino acids. Germline values: CDR1 MDHEN, CDR2 SYDVKM. The J segment lost 4 bases and the V segment lost 6 bases, leaving 7 bases of the junction unmatched.

The chain recombines TRBV9 with TRBJ2-1; 14 bases agree with TRBD2. The germline V gene has CDR1 SGDLS and CDR2 YYNGEE. This CDR3 is 17 amino acids long. The trim removed 0 bases at V and 10 bases at J, leaving 9 bases unmatched. The CDR3 region has the DNA TGTGCCAGCAGCGTAGCTATGGGACTAGCGGGAGTACAGGAGCAGTTCTTC. This codes for CASSVAMGLAGVQEQFF. Combining the CDR3 with reference TRBV9 and TRBJ2-1 gives the whole variable domain DSGVTQTPKHLITATGQRVTLRCSPRSGDLSVYWYQQSLDQGLQFLIQYYNGEERAKGNILERFSAQQFPDLHSELNLSSLELGDSALYFCASSVAMGLAGVQEQFFGPGTRLTVL.

The gene calls are TRBV5-4 and TRBJ2-5; 7 bases align to TRBD2. This CDR3 contains 13 residues. Germline V gene data show CDR1 as SGHNT and CDR2 as YYREEE (reference sequence). Trimming cost V 5 bases and J 4 bases; bases outside gene matches: 5. DNA of the CDR3: TGTGCCAGCAGGAAGACTAGCACAGAGACCCAGTACTTC. It encodes CASRKTSTETQYF.

On this clone itself: Other DNA sequences in this sample translate to the same CDR3. This chain connects TRBV6-1 to TRBJ2-7; maybe TRBD1 (5 bases). Germline assignment: CDR1 MNHNS and CDR2 SASEGT. V gave up 1 base and J gave up 1 base, with 11 bases separating them. The CDR3 spans 15 residues. The CDR3 coding sequence is TGTGCCAGCAGTGAAGGCAGGGTATCTTCCTACGAGCAGTACTTC. Translation gives CASSEGRVSSYEQYF.

This sequence joins TRBV11-1 and TRBJ2-1; 7 bases agree with TRBD1. V dropped 5 bases and J dropped 2; count of bases not matched to a gene: 9. This CDR3 region has 16 residues. CDR1 and CDR2 from the germline V gene are SGHAT and FQDESV (reference sequence). The CDR3 DNA is TGTGCCAGCAGCACCGGGTGGGGACAGACCTACAATGAGCAGTTCTTC. Protein: CASSTGWGQTYNEQFF.

This sequence joins TRBV18 and TRBJ2-7, with 9 bases that match TRBD1. The junction had 9 bases not matched to a gene; V was cut back by 5 bases and J by 4 bases. Germline V gives CDR1 KGHSH, CDR2 LQKENI. The CDR3 covers 15 residues. CDR3 nucleotides: TGTGCCAGCTCAGACGGACAGGGGATTGGTTACGAGCAGTACTTC. This sequence encodes CASSDGQGIGYEQYF.

A note on this clone: Other nucleotide sequences from this sample produce the same CDR3. V is TRBV5-6 and J is TRBJ2-7, with TRBD1 identical over 10 bases. Germline V gene sequence: CDR1 SGHDT, CDR2 YYEEEE. The CDR3 sequence is 14 residues long. The V and J ends lost 3 bases and 2 bases, in that order; junction bases with no gene match: 2. CDR3 sequence reads: CASSSGQGAYEQYF. The CDR3 coding sequence is TGTGCCAGCAGCTCTGGACAGGGGGCCTACGAGCAGTACTTC.

Concerning this clone: Mismatch with germline at one junction end may stem from a read error. J is TRBJ2-7 and V is TRBV7-9; weak D call: TRBD1 (5 bases). The CDR3 consists of 12 residues. Germline V CDR1 and CDR2: SEHNR, FQNEAQ (reference sequence). Here the CDR3 reads CASSRGSHEQYF. The CDR3 nucleotides read TGTGCCAGCAGCAGGGGCTCCCACGAGCAGTACTTC.

CDR3 amino acids: CASSLGMDSVYEQYF. The CDR3 nucleotides read TGTGCCAGCAGCTTAGGTATGGACTCAGTTTACGAGCAGTACTTC. The chain carries TRBV7-2 and TRBJ2-7; D is perhaps TRBD2 (5 bases). This CDR3 contains 15 residues. V gave up 1 base and J gave up 4 bases, with 14 bases separating them. Germline V gives CDR1 SGHTA, CDR2 FQGNSA.

The V and J genes are TRBV7-6 and TRBJ2-2; 8 bases fit TRBD2. The V segment lost 5 bases and the J segment 5 bases; nucleotides outside the gene matches: 10. Germline lookup yields CDR1 SGHVS and CDR2 FNYEAQ. This CDR3 is 16 amino acids long. The CDR3 DNA is TGTGCCAGCAGCCCAGGCGCGGGGGGTTGGACCGGGGAGCTGTTTTTT. It codes for CASSPGAGGWTGELFF.

The chain links TRBV5-1 to TRBJ2-7; 10 nucleotides match TRBD2. CDR3 length equals 19 residues. The V and J ends lost 4 bases and 0 bases, in that order; junction bases with no gene match: 16. Germline lookup yields CDR1 SGHRS and CDR2 YFSETQ. The CDR3 region is CASSPRGLAGVSRSYEQYF. CDR3 bases: TGCGCCAGCAGCCCGAGGGGCCTAGCGGGGGTTTCCCGCTCCTACGAGCAGTACTTC.